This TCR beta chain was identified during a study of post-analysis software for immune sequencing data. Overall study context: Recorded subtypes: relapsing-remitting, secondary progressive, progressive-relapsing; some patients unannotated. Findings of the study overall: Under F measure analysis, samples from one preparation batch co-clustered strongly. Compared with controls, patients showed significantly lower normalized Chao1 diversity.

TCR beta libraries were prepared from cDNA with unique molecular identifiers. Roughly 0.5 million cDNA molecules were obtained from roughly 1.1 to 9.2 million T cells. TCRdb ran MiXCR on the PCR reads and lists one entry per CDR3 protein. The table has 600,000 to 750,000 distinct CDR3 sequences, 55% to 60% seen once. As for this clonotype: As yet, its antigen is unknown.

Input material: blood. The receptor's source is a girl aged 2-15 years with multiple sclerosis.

The CDR3 nucleotides are TGTGCCAGCAGCCCAAGACTAGCGGGAGGAAACGAGCAGTACTTC. As protein: CASSPRLAGGNEQYF. The chain couples TRBV7-2 to TRBJ2-7; TRBD2 matches at 13 bases. This CDR3 is 15 amino acids long. Trimming removed 5 bases from V and 5 bases from J; junction bases left unmatched: 6. Germline CDR1 reads SGHTA; CDR2 reads FQGNSA. Full variable domain (outside the CDR3, taken from reference TRBV7-2 and TRBJ2-7): GAGVSQSPSNKVTEKGKDVELRCDPISGHTALYWYRQSLGQGLEFLIYFQGNSAPDKSGLPSDRFSAERTGGSVSTLTIQRTQQEDSAVYLCASSPRLAGGNEQYFGPGTRLTVT.